This is a list of T cell receptor beta chains from one sample in a study of somatic mutations in T cells in chronic GVHD. Some clones are missing from TCRdb's copy, which holds only in-frame ones; the method was immunoSEQ multiplex PCR. The sample includes roughly 15,000 clones, roughly 75% of them seen just once. Input material: Vbeta20-negative CD4+ T cells from blood. Every receptor here comes from a male patient between 45 and 60 years old with chronic graft-versus-host disease. Some T cells may trace back to the graft donor. Both conserved end residues are trimmed from each CDR3. The D gene is left open where the match is weak.

TRBV7-2,TRBJ1-6,TRBD1,ASSLRGPVGGGSPLH
TRBV5-5,TRBJ1-1,.,ASSLVADRGAF
TRBV7-9,TRBJ2-2,TRBD2,ASRRGTGELF
TRBV6-1,TRBJ1-5,TRBD1,ASSPTGWGQPQH
TRBV18,TRBJ1-5,.,ASSPGAGNQPQH
TRBV5-4,TRBJ2-7,TRBD2,ASSPAGGSYEQY
TRBV7-9,TRBJ2-3,.,ASSSTTGTQY
TRBV10-1,TRBJ2-2,.,ASGADTGELF
TRBV9,TRBJ2-3,TRBD2,ASSPTSSITDTQY
TRBV7-9,TRBJ1-5,.,ASSSSRGQPQH
TRBV7-9,TRBJ1-3,TRBD1,ASSPLTGNGNTIY
TRBV20-1,TRBJ2-3,.,SAIKSDTQY
TRBV25-1,TRBJ1-2,TRBD1,ASSPQSSRDRASGYT
TRBV30,TRBJ2-1,.,AWARGALNEQF
TRBV6-1,TRBJ2-1,.,ASRTSFREQF
TRBV29-1,TRBJ2-7,.,SVSADRYEQY
TRBV19,TRBJ2-1,.,ASSAGTLSYNEQF
TRBV27,TRBJ1-6,TRBD1,ASSLSPQGALSPLH
TRBV28,TRBJ2-3,TRBD2,ASSPPSGITDTQY
TRBV4-2,TRBJ2-2,TRBD1,ASSLDRGWNTGELF
TRBV7-9,TRBJ1-4,.,ASSVEGTNNEKLF
TRBV11-2,TRBJ2-2,TRBD2,ASILAVTNTGELF
TRBV14,TRBJ2-7,TRBD2,ASSQVGHSMGAGKY
TRBV2,TRBJ2-4,.,ASSEVSAPGNIQY
TRBV19,TRBJ2-1,.,ASSTYLNEQF
TRBV27,TRBJ2-1,TRBD2,ASQRTSGRRGGDEQF
TRBV27,TRBJ1-4,.,ASRPIGGATNEKLF